This T cell receptor (beta chain) comes out of a study of blood T cell repertoires in COVID-19. At the level of the study: Specimens from acute and convalescent COVID-19 originated in the United States, Italy and Spain. In each case, the material was cDNA or gDNA derived from T cells, B-cell-depleted T cells, or PBMCs.

The CDR3 is made up of 12 amino acids. Germline CDR1 is DFQATT and CDR2 is SNEGSKA (reference sequence). V was pared by 3 bases and J by 8 bases, with 6 bases of the junction left unmatched. The authors' processing: Estimated nucleated cell counts came from reference gene primer amplification. The data were produced by immunoSEQ multiplex PCR, yet TCRdb's version contains in-frame clones alone and is incomplete. For V, J and clone size, that table is used; D and trimming come from the DNA. The sample includes some 240,000 clones, approximately 83% of them seen just once. This sequence joins TRBV20-1 and TRBJ1-2; TRBD1 matches 7 bases. The sequence was obtained from a woman of 80 years or more with acute or convalescent COVID-19. Sequencing was done on a sample of peripheral blood. CDR3 protein: CSASEGAGGYTF. DNA for the CDR3: TGCAGTGCTAGTGAGGGGGCTGGCGGCTACACCTTC.